This TCR beta chain was profiled in a study of glioma-infiltrating T cells. TCR alpha and beta CDR3 regions were amplified from RNA using iRepertoire nested multiplex PCR. TCRdb processed the multiplex PCR reads anew with MiXCR; each CDR3 protein has one entry. The sample lists about 400,000 distinct CDR3 sequences, 35% to 45% occurring once. Remarks on this clonotype: As yet, its antigen is unknown. No conserved phenylalanine or tryptophan ends this CDR3, so it is likely a read error.

This CDR3 has 17 amino acids. CDR1 is KGHSH, CDR2 LQKENI, per germline. The J segment lost 10 bases and the V segment lost 3 bases, leaving 12 bases of the junction unmatched. Study-wide results and caveats: Signature shared blood CDR3 motifs were enriched in low-divergence and depleted in high-divergence patients. Above-expected tissue-blood divergence occurred in all gliomas, most in low-grade ones.

V usage is TRBV18 and J usage is TRBJ1-6; 10 bases are a match to TRBD1. The sample consisted of glioma tissue, nonneoplastic brain tissue, or PBMCs (not recorded which). The TCR originated in a human donor with low-grade glioma or glioblastoma, undergoing nonglioma brain surgery, or in good health (not recorded which). The CDR3 coding sequence is TGTGCCAGCTCACCCCGCCAGACAGGGGGCATTGGATCACCCCTCCACCTT. Translating it yields CASSPRQTGGIGSPLHL.